This T cell receptor (beta chain) was captured in a study of T cell changes during pregnancy in multiple sclerosis. Assay: immunoSEQ multiplex PCR; the TCRdb copy retains only in-frame clones and omits some. The sample carries around 70,000 clones, approximately 91% recorded once. Looked up from germline, CDR1 is LGHNT and CDR2 is FRNRAP. Trimming took off 6 bases at V and 4 bases at J, with 19 bases between the two ends. This CDR3 region has 16 residues. The chain employs TRBV12-5 and TRBJ1-5; D is unresolved. This sequence was found in a female donor with multiple sclerosis, enrolled in a pregnancy study. The sequencing used peripheral blood, collected in the third trimester of pregnancy. The CDR3 DNA sequence: TGTGCTAGTGGCCCCCGGGCGGGCGGGCCAAATCAGCCCCAGCATTTT. Its protein is CASGPRAGGPNQPQHF. Supplemented by reference TRBV12-5 and TRBJ1-5, the full variable domain reads DARVTQTPRHKVTEMGQEVTMRCQPILGHNTVFWYRQTMMQGLELLAYFRNRAPLDDSGMPKDRFSAEMPDATLATLKIQPSEPRDSAVYFCASGPRAGGPNQPQHFGDGTRLSIL.